This entry describes one T cell receptor (beta chain). Its antigen is not identified. The protocol was immunoSEQ multiplex PCR, while the TCRdb copy is restricted to in-frame clones and leaves out a portion. The table has some 15,000 clones, roughly nine tenths seen once. The sample is drawn from a study of OX40 agonist ivuxolimab in advanced cancers. Study details: Patients' therapy was ivuxolimab, an antibody that acts as an agonist of OX40 (CD134). The dose-escalation cohort was about 86% male, with a mean age of around 60 years, ranging about 23 to 80. Study findings and constraints: The specificity for antigen of the expanded peripheral T cells was not determined. Low clonal expansion, among the lowest seen, marked partial responders at 0.1-3.0 mg/kg.

J lost 0 bases, V lost 6 bases, and 5 bases had no gene match. The CDR3 is 16 amino acids. Germline assignment: CDR1 LNHDA and CDR2 SQIVND (reference sequence). This TCR came from an adult with an advanced solid tumor such as melanoma, head and neck, liver or kidney cancer. The material sequenced was CD4+ or CD8+ T cells sorted from blood, taken in a trial of the OX40 agonist ivuxolimab. The chain couples TRBV19 to TRBJ2-5, with 12 bases lining up with TRBD2. CDR3 sequence: CASSHTSGRYQETQYF. The CDR3 DNA reads TGTGCCAGTAGCCATACTAGCGGGAGGTACCAAGAGACCCAGTACTTC.